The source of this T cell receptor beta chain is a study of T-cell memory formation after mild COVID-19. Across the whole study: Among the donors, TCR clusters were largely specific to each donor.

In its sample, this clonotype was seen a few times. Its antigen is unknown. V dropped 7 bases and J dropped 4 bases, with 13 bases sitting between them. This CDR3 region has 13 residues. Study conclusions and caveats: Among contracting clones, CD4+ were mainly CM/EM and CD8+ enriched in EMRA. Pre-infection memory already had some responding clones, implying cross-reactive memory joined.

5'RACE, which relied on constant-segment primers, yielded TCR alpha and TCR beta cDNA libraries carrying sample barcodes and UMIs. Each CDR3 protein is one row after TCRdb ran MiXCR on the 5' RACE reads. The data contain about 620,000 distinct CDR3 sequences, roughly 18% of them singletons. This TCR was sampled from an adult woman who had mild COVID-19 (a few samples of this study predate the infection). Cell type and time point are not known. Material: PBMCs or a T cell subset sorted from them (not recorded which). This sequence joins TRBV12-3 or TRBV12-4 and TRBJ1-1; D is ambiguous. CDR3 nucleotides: TGTGCCAGCACCCTCGGGAGTCGCACTGAAGCTTTCTTT. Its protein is CASTLGSRTEAFF.